This TCR beta chain was sequenced in a study of CD8+CD57+ T cells in acquired aplastic anemia. In this sample, this clonotype turned up a few times. All sequencing subjects had displayed CD8+CD57+ cell expansion on flow cytometry. TCR beta VDJ and CDR3 were profiled, and genomic DNA was the template. One entry per CDR3 protein results from TCRdb running MiXCR on the reads. The sample lists 400,000 to 600,000 distinct CDR3 sequences, about a third occurring once. Trimming removed 6 bases from V and 5 bases from J; junction bases left unmatched: 13. Germline V gene data show CDR1 as MNHNY and CDR2 as SVGAGI (reference sequence). This CDR3 is built from 15 residues.

The sample comprised sorted CD4+, CD8+, or CD8+CD57+ T cells (not recorded which) from PBMCs. The rearrangement joins TRBV6-6 to TRBJ2-7; 7 bases line up with TRBD2. The sequence derives from a human donor with aplastic anemia. CDR3 sequence (DNA): TGTGCCAGCAGCCCGATTAGTCTAGCGGTGGACGAGCAGTACTTC. It yields the protein CASSPISLAVDEQYF.